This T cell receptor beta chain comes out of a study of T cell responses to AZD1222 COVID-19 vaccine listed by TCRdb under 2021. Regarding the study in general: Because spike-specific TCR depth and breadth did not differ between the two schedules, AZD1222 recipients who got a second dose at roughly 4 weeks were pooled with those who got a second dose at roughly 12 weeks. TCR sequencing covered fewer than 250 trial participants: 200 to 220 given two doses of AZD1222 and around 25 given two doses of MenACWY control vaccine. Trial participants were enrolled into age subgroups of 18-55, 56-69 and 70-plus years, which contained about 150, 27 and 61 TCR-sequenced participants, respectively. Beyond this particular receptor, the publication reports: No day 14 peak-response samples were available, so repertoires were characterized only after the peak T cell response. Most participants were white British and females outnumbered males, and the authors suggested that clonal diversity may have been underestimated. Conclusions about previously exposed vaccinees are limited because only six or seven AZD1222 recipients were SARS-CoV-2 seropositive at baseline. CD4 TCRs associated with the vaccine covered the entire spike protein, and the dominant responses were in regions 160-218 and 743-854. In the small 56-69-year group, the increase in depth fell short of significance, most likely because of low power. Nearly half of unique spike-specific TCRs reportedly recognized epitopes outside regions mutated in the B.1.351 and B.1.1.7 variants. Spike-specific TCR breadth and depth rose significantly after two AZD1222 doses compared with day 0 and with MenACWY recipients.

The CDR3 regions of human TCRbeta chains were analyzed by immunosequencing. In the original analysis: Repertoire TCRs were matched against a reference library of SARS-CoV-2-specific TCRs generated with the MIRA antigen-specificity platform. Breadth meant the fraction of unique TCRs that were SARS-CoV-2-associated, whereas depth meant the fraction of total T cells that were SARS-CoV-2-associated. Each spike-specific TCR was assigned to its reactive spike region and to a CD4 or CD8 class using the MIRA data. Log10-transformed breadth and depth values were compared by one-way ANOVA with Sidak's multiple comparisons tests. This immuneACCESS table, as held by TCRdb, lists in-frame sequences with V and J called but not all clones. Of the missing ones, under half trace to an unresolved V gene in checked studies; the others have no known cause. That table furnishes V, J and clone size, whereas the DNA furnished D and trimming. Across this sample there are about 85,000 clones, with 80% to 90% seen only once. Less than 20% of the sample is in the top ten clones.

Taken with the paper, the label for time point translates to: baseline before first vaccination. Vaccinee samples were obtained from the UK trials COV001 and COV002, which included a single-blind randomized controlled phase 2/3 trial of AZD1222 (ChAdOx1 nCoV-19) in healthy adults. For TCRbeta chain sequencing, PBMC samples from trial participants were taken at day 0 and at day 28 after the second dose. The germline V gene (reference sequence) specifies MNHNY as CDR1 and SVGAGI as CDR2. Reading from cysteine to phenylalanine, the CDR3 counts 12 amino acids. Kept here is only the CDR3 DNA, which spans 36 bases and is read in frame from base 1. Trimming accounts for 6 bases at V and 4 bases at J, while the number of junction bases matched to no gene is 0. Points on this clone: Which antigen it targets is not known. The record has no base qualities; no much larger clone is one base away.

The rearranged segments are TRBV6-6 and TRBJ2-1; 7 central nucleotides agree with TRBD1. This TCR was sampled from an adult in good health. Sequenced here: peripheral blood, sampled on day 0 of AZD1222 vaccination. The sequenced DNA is TGTGCCAGCAGACAGGGGTACAATGAGCAGTTCTTC. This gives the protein CASRQGYNEQFF.